This TCR beta chain was sequenced in a study of T-cell reconstitution after alpha-beta-depleted transplantation in children. The TCRbeta library was prepared with unique molecular identifiers. TCRdb itself ran the PCR reads through MiXCR, one entry per CDR3 protein. The sample includes 700,000 to 950,000 distinct CDR3 sequences, around 15% of them seen just once. Findings of the study overall: Most T-cell counts and diversity one year after the transplant came from T cells that were newly produced. Reported findings indicate that, about two months after transplant, alpha-beta T cells came from several hundred expanded clones, which were derived from non-depleted graft cells.

This CDR3 contains 15 residues. Germline V gene data show CDR1 as SGHRS and CDR2 as YFSETQ. V was shortened by 3 bases and J by 1 base, with 13 bases between the two germline ends. On this clonotype itself: What it recognizes is unknown.

The rearrangement links TRBV5-1 to TRBJ2-5; D unclear. The sample in question was PBMCs, mostly from graft donor cells, obtained 360 days after TCRalphabeta/CD19-depleted stem cell transplant. This receptor was taken from a male patient between 5 and 17 years old who had a stem cell transplant for acute lymphoblastic leukemia, so the T cells may come from the graft donor. This CDR3 is CASSYQTDIQETQYF. CDR3 nucleotides: TGCGCCAGCAGCTACCAGACCGATATCCAAGAGACCCAGTACTTC.